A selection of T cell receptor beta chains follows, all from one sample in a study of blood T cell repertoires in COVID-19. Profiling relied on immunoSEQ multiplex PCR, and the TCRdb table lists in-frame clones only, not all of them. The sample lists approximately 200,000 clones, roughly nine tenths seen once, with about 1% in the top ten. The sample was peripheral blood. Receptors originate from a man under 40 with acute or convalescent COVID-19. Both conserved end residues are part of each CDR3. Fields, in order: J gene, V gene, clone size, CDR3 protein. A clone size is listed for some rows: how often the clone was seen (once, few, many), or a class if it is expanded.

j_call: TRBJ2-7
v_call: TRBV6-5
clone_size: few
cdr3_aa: CASSYPSRGGYEQYF

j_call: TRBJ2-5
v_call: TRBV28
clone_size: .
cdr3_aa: CASSLGPSGSTETQYF

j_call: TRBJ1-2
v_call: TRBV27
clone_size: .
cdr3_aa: CASSSWTGDYGYTF

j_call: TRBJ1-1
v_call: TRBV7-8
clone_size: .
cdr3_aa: CASSFRTDQTKAFF

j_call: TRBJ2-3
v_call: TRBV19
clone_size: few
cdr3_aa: CASSEGLADTDTQYF

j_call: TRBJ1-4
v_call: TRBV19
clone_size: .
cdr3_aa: CASSIQGNPNEKLFF

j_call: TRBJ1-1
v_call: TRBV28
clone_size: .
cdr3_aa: CASSFAGRPEAFF

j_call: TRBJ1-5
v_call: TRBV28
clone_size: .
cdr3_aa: CASSLWDSNQPQHF

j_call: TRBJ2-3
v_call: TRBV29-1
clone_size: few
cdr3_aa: CSHRGERGGHVDTQYF

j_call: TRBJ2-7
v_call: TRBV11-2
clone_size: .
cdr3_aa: CASSPRTGGSYEQYF

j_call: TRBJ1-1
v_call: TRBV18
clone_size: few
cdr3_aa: CASSPTPDRVNTEAFF

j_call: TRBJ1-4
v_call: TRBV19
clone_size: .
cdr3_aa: CATAGGLGNEKLFF

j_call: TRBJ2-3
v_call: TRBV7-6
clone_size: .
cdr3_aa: CASTIGQESTDTQYF

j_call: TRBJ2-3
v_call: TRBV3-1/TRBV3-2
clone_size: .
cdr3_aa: CASSRETSLVSTDTQYF

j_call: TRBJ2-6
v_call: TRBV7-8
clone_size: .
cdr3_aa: CASSLMGGGSGANVLTF

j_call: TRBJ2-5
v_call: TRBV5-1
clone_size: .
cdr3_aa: CASSHGTTQETQYF

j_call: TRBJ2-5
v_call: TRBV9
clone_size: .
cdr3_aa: CASSVSGRENQETQYF

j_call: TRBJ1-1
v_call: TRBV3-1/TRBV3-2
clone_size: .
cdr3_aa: CASTWGGNTEAFF

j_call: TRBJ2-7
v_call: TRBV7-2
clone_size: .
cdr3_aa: CASSRNRGGIYEQYF

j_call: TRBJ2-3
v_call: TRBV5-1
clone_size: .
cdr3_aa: CASSLGQGADTQYF

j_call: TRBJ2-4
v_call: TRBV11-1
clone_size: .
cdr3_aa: CASSPDITPAKNIQYF

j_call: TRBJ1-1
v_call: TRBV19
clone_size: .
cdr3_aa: CASSVSPNTEAFF

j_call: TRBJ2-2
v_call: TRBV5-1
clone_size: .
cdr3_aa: CASSPGLSTGELFF

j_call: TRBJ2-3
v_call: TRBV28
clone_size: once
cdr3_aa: CASRTGITDTQYF

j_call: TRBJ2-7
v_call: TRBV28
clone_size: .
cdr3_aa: CASSLFIGLAGSYEQYF

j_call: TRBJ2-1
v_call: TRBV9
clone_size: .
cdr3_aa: CASSVEPWLAGVEQFF

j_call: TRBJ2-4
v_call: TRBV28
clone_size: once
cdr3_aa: CASSLFPSNIQYF

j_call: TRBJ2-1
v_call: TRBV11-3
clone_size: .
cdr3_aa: CASSLDFSGQQFF

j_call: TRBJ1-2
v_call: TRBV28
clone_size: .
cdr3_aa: CALLSHSGYGYTF

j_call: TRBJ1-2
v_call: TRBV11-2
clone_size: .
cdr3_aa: CASSLAGAGDGYTF

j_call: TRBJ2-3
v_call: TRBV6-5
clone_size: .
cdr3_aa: CASRTRQGIDTQYF

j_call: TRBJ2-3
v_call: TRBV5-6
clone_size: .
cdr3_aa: CASSLRRVRGRGADTQYF

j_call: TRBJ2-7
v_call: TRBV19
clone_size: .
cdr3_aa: CASSIRGEQYF

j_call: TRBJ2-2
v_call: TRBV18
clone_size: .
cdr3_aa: CASSPLGAGVGRTGELFF

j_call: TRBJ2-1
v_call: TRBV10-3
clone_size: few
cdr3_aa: CAIRGGLAESSYNEQFF

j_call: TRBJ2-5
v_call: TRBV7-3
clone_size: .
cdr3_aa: CASSSTGGETQYF

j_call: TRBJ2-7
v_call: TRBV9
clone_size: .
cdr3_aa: CASSPRDRNYEQYF

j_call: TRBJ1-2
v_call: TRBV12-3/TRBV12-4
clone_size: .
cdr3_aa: CASRDRDRGGYTF

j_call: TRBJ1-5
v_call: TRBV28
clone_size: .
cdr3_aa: CASASGLPQHF

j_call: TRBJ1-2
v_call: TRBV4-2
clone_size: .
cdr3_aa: CASSQNNNYGYTF

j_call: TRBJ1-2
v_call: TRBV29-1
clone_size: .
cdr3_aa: CSVERAPFSYGYTF

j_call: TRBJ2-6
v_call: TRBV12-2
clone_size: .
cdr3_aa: CASRDYRGLKSGANVLTF

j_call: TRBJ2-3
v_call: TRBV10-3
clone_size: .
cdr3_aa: CAISVGHYTDTQYF

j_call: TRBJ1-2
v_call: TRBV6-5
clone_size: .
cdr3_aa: CASSRQGTDGYTF

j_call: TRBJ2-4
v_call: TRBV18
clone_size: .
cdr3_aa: CASSPPGQVTKNIQYF

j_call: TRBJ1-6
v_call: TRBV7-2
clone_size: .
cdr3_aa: CASSWAGNRPSPLHF

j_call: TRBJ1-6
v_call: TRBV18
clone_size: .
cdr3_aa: CASSPDSGNSPLHF

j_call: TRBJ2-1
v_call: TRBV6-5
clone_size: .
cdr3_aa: CASSYEGLAKNEQFF

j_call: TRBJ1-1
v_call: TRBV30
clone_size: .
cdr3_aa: CAWSEGGAPPEAFF

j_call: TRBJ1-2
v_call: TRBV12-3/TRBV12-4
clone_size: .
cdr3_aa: CASSGNRGYGYTF